The 4 T cell receptor beta chains reported below all come from one sample, sequenced in a study of cytomegalovirus exposure and HLA in healthy donors. Researchers ran the PCR with 60 Vbeta and 13 Jbeta primers. Measured with immunoSEQ multiplex PCR; TCRdb has only the in-frame clones, and not every one. Among about 150,000 clones listed, 55% to 85% were seen once. Material: PBMCs. These receptors all come from a man in his forties or fifties in good health and CMV-seronegative.

This clone was counted a few times. The J gene is TRBJ1-1, the V gene TRBV2, with D perhaps TRBD1 (5 bases). Germline V gene lookup returns CDR1 SNHLY and CDR2 FYNNEI. Trimming removed 10 bases at V and 5 bases at J, with 17 bases between. This CDR3 is built from 13 residues. CDR3 sequence: CATFIGGGTEAFF. Written as DNA, the CDR3 is TGTGCCACCTTTATTGGGGGAGGAACTGAAGCTTTCTTT.

This clone was seen just once. This chain connects TRBV9 to TRBJ2-1, with D perhaps TRBD1 (6 bases). Looked up from germline, CDR1 is SGDLS and CDR2 is YYNGEE. The V and J ends lost 3 bases and 2 bases respectively, with 15 bases between them. The CDR3 runs 16 residues. In DNA, the CDR3 is TGTGCCAGCAGCGCCCCGAAGGACAGCCCCTACAATGAGCAGTTCTTC. Protein product: CASSAPKDSPYNEQFF.

CDR3 sequence: CASSGGQGAFDGYTF. In DNA, the CDR3 is TGCGCCAGCAGCGGCGGACAGGGGGCTTTTGATGGCTACACCTTC. The chain employs TRBV5-1 and TRBJ1-2, with 11 bases fitting TRBD1. Per the germline V gene, CDR1 is SGHRS and CDR2 is YFSETQ. The CDR3 has 15 amino acids. V was pared by 4 bases and J by 6 bases, with 8 bases of the junction left unmatched.

The rearrangement uses TRBV7-2 and TRBJ2-4; the match to TRBD2 covers 8 bases. This CDR3 comprises 18 residues. Germline assignment: CDR1 SGHTA and CDR2 FQGNSA. After removal of 5 bases from V and 0 bases from J, the junction contained 12 bases not matched to a gene. The CDR3 nucleotides are TGTGCCAGCAGCCCTGTAGCGGGATTGGAGCGAGCCAAAAACATTCAGTACTTC. It specifies CASSPVAGLERAKNIQYF.